This paragraph covers one T cell receptor (beta chain) sequence. The entry originates in a study of blood T cell repertoires in COVID-19. Original processing methods: Amplification of reference gene primers provided the estimated nucleated cell counts. Only in-frame clones appear in the TCRdb table, and some are missing; sequencing was by immunoSEQ multiplex PCR. V, J and clone size are taken as reported in that table, and D and trimming were inferred from the DNA itself. The sample records a few hundred thousand clones, 70% to 90% being singletons. CDR1 SGHTA and CDR2 FQGNSA come from the germline V gene. The V gene end was trimmed by 1 base and the J gene end by 7 bases; junction bases not matched to a gene: 13. CDR3 size: 16 residues.

The V gene is TRBV7-2, the J gene TRBJ2-7; 7 nucleotides match TRBD2. The receptor was isolated from a woman aged 40-49 years who had recovered from COVID-19. The sequencing input was PBMCs or T cells enriched from blood (not recorded which). The DNA for the CDR3 is TGTGCCAGCAGCTTAGTCCAGCGGGAATTGGGCCTTGAGCAGTACTTC. This translates into CASSLVQRELGLEQYF.